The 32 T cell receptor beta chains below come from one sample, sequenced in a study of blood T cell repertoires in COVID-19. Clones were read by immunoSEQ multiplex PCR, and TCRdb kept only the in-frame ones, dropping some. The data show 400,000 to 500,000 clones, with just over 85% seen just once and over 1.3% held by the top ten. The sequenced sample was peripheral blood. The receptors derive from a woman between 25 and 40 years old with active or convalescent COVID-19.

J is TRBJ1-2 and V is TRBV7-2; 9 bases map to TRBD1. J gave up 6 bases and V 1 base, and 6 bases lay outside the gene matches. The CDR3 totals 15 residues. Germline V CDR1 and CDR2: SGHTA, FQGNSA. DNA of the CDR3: TGTGCCAGCAGCTTAGGCCCCGGGACAGGGAATGGCTACACCTTC. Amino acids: CASSLGPGTGNGYTF.

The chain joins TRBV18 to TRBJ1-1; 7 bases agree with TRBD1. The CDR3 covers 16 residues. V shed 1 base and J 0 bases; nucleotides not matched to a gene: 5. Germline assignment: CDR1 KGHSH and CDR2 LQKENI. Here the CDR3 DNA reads TGTGCCAGCTCACCACAGGGGGCGGCCATGAACACTGAAGCTTTCTTT. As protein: CASSPQGAAMNTEAFF.

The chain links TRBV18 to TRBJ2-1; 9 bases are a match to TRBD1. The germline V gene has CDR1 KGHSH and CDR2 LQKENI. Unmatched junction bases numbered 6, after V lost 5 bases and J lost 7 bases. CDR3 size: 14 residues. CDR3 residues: CASSTGTGRNEQFF. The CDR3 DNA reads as TGTGCCAGCTCAACCGGGACAGGGAGGAATGAGCAGTTCTTC.

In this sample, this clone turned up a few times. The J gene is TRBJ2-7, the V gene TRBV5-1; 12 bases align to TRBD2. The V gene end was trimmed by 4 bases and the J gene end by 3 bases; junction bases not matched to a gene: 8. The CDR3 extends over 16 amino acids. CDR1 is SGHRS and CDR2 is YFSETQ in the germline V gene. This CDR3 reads CASSTASGGAFYEQYF. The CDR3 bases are TGCGCCAGCAGCACCGCTAGCGGGGGGGCCTTCTACGAGCAGTACTTC.

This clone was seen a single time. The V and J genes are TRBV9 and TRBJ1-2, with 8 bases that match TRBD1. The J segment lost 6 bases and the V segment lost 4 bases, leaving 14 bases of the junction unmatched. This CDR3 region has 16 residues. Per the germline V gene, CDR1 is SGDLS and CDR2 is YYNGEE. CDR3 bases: TGTGCCAGCAGCCTTAAATCTGCGACAGGGGTCCATGGCTACACCTTC. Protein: CASSLKSATGVHGYTF.

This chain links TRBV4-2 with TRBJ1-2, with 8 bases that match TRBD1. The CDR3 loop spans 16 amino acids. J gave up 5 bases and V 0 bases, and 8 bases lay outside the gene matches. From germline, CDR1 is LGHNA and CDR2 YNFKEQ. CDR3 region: CASSQESGDRGYGYTF. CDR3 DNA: TGTGCCAGCAGCCAAGAGAGCGGAGACAGGGGTTATGGCTACACCTTC.

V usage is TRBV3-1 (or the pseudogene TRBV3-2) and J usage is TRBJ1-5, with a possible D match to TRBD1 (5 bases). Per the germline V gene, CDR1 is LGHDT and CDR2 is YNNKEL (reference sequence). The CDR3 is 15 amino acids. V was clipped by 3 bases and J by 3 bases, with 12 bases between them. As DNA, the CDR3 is TGTGCCAGCAGCCAGGGGGGACGGTACAATCAGCCCCAGCATTTT. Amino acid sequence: CASSQGGRYNQPQHF.

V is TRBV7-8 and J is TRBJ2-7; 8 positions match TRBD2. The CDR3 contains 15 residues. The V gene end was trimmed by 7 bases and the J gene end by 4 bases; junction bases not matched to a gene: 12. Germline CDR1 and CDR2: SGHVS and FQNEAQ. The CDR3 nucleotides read TGTGCCAGCACCCGCCGGGGGGGGTTTCATTACGAGCAGTACTTC. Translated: CASTRRGGFHYEQYF.

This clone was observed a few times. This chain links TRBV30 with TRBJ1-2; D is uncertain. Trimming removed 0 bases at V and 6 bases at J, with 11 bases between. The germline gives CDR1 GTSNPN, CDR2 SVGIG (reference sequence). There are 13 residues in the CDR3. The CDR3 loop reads CAWSVNRWDGYTF. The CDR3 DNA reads TGTGCCTGGAGTGTAAACAGATGGGATGGCTACACCTTC.

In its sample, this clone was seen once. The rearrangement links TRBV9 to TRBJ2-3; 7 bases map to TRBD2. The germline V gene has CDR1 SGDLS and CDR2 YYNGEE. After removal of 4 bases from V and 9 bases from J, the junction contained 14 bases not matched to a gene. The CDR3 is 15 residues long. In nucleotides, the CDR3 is TGTGCCAGCAGCCCCCGGGACTATATCCGGGACACGCAGTATTTT. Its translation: CASSPRDYIRDTQYF.

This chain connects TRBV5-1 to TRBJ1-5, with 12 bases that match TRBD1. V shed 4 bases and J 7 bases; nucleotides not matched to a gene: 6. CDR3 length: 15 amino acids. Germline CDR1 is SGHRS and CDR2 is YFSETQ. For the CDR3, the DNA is TGCGCCAGCAGCCAGGGACAGGGGGCAGGCCAGCCCCAGCATTTT. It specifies CASSQGQGAGQPQHF.

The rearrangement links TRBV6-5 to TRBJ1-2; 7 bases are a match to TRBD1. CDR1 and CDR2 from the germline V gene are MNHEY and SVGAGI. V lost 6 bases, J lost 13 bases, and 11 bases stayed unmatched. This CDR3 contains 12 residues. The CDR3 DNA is TGTGCCAGCAGCTCCGGGACAGCCACTACCACCTTC. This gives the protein CASSSGTATTTF.

The CDR3, as DNA: TGTGCCAGCAGCTCGACGGGGGGCTCGGGCTATGGCTACACCTTC. This gives the protein CASSSTGGSGYGYTF. The J gene is TRBJ1-2, the V gene TRBV11-2; possibly TRBD1 for D (6 bases). Per germline, CDR1 SGHAT and CDR2 FQNNGV. The CDR3 has 15 residues. Trimming left V 4 bases short and J 4 bases short, with 16 bases between. Together with reference TRBV11-2 and TRBJ1-2, the CDR3 gives the full variable domain: EAGVAQSPRYKIIEKRQSVAFWCNPISGHATLYWYQQILGQGPKLLIQFQNNGVVDDSQLPKDRFSAERLKGVDSTLKIQPAKLEDSAVYLCASSSTGGSGYGYTFGSGTRLTVV.

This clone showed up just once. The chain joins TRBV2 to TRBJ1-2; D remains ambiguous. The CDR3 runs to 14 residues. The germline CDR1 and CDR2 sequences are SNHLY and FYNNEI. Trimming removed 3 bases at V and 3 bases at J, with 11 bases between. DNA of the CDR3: TGTGCCAGCAGTGAGATGGCTCCCGACTATGGCTACACCTTC. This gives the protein CASSEMAPDYGYTF.

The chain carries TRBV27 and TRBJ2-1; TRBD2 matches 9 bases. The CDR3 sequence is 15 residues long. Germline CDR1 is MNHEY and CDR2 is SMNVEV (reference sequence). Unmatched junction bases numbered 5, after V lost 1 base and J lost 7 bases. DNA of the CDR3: TGTGCCAGCAGTTTATGGCTAGCGGGGATTAATGAGCAGTTCTTC. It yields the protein CASSLWLAGINEQFF.

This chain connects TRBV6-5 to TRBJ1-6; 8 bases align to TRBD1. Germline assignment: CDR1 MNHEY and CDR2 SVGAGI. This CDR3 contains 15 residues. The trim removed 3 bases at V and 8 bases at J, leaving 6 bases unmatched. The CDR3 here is CASSYQGALDSPLHF. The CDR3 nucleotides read TGTGCCAGCAGTTATCAGGGGGCGTTGGATTCACCCCTCCACTTT.

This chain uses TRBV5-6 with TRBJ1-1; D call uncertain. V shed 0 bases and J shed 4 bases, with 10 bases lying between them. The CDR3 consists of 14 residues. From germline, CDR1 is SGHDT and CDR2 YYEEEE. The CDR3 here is CASSLVGTGTEAFF. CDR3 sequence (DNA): TGTGCCAGCAGCTTGGTTGGAACGGGCACTGAAGCTTTCTTT.

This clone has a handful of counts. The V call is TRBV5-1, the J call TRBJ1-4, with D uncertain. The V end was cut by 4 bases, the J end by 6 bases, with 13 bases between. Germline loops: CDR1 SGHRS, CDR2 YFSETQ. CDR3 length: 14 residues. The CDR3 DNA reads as TGCGCCAGCAGCCTCCGCAGGAGGGATGAAAAACTGTTTTTT. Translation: CASSLRRRDEKLFF. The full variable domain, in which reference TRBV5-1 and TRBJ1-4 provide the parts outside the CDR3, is KAGVTQTPRYLIKTRGQQVTLSCSPISGHRSVSWYQQTPGQGLQFLFEYFSETQRNKGNFPGRFSGRQFSNSRSEMNVSTLELGDSALYLCASSLRRRDEKLFFGSGTQLSVL.

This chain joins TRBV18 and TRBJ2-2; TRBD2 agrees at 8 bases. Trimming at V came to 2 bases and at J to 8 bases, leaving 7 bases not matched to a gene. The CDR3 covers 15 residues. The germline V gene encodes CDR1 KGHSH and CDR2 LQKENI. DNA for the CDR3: TGTGCCAGCTCACCAAATAGCGGGAACGGTGGGGAGCTGTTTTTT. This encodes CASSPNSGNGGELFF.

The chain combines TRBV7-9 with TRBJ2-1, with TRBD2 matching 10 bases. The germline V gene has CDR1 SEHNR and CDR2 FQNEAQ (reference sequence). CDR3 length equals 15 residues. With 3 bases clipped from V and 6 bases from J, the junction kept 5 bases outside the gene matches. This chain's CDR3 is CASSFPLAGTNEQFF. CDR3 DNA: TGTGCCAGCAGCTTCCCACTAGCGGGAACCAATGAGCAGTTCTTC.

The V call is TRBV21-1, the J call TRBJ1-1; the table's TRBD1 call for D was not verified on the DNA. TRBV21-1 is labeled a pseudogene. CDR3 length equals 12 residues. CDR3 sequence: CPYLSVGVEAFF. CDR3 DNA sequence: TGCCCCTATCTAAGCGTAGGGGTGGAAGCTTTCTTT.

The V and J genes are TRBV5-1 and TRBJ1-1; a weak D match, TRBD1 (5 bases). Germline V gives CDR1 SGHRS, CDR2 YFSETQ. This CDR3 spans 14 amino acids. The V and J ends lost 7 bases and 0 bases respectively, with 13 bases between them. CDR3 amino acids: CASSDSRMNTEAFF. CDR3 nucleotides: TGCGCCAGCTCCGACAGCAGAATGAACACTGAAGCTTTCTTT. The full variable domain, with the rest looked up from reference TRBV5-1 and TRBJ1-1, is KAGVTQTPRYLIKTRGQQVTLSCSPISGHRSVSWYQQTPGQGLQFLFEYFSETQRNKGNFPGRFSGRQFSNSRSEMNVSTLELGDSALYLCASSDSRMNTEAFFGQGTRLTVV.

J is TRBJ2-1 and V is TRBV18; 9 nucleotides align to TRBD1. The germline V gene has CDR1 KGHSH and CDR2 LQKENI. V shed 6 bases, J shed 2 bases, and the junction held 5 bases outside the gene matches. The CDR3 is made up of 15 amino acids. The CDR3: CASSGGTGPYNEQFF. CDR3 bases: TGTGCCAGCTCCGGAGGGACAGGGCCCTACAATGAGCAGTTCTTC. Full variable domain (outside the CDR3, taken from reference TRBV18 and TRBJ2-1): NAGVMQNPRHLVRRRGQEARLRCSPMKGHSHVYWYRQLPEEGLKFMVYLQKENIIDESGMPKERFSAEFPKEGPSILRIQQVVRGDSAAYFCASSGGTGPYNEQFFGPGTRLTVL.

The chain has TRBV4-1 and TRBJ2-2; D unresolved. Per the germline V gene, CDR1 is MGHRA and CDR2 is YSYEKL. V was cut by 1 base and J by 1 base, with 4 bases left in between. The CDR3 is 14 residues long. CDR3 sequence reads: CASSQAQNTGELFF. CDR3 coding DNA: TGCGCCAGCAGCCAAGCACAGAACACCGGGGAGCTGTTTTTT.

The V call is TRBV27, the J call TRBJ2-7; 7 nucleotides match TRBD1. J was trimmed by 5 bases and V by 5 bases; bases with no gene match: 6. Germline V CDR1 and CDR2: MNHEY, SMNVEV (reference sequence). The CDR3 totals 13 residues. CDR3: CASSPTGKNEQYF. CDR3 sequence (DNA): TGTGCCAGCAGTCCGACAGGGAAGAACGAGCAGTACTTC.

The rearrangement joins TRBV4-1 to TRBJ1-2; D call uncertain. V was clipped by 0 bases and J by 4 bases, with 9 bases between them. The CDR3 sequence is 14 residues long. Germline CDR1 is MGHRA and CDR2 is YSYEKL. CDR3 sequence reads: CASSQDSGGYGYTF. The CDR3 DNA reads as TGCGCCAGCAGCCAAGATTCGGGAGGCTATGGCTACACCTTC.

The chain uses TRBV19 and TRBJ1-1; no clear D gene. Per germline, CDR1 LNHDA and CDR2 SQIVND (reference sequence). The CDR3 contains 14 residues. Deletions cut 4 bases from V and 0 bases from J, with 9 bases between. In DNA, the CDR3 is TGTGCCAGTAGTAGTCGCAGTTTGAACACTGAAGCTTTCTTT. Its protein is CASSSRSLNTEAFF.

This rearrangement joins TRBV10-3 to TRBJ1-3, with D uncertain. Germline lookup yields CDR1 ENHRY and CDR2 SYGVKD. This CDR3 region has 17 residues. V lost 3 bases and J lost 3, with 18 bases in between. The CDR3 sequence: CAISDPGWQEVGNTIYF. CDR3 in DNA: TGTGCCATCAGTGACCCTGGTTGGCAGGAGGTTGGAAACACCATATATTTT.

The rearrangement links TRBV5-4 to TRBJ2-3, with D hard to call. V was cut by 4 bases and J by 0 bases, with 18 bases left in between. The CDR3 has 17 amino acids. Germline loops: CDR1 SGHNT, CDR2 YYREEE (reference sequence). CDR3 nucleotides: TGTGCCAGCAGCCCACGTTTGGCTGTCCCTAGCACAGATACGCAGTATTTT. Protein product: CASSPRLAVPSTDTQYF.

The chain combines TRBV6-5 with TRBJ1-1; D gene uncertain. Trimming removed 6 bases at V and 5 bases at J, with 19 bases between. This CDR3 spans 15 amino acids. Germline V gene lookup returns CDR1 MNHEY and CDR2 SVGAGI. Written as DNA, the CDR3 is TGTGCCAGCAGCCCACATCGGACGGGAGGGACTGAAGCTTTCTTT. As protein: CASSPHRTGGTEAFF.

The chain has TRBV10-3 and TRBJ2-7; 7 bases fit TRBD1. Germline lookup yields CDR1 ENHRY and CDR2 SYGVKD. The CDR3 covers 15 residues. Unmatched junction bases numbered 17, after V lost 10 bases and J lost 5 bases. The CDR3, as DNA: TGTGCCACCAGGGGGACACAGACGGACGTCAACGAGCAGTACTTC. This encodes CATRGTQTDVNEQYF.

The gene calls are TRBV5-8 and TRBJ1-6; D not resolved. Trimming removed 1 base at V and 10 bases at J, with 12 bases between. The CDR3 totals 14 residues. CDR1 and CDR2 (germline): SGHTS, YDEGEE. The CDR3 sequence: CASSLSGVLSPLHF. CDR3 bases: TGTGCCAGCAGCTTGTCTGGAGTCTTATCACCCCTCCACTTT.